The 31 T cell receptor beta chains reported below all come from one sample, sequenced in a study of CD8+ T cells in alopecia areata. Investigators isolated RNA and reverse transcribed it into cDNA to act as the sequencing template. Using immunoSEQ multiplex PCR, the repertoire was profiled, and TCRdb retains in-frame clones only, with some absent. The profile shows 200,000 to 250,000 clones, roughly 57% of them singletons. The sequences come from CD4+ T cells sorted from blood, collected at week 0. These receptors originate from a human donor with alopecia areata.

The chain joins TRBV4-2 to TRBJ1-2; D is uncertain. This CDR3 has 14 amino acids. V lost 0 bases and J 3 bases, leaving 8 bases between the germline ends. In germline, CDR1 is LGHNA, CDR2 YNFKEQ. CDR3 nucleotide sequence: TGTGCCAGCAGCCAAGATCAGAGGGACTATGGCTACACCTTC. As protein: CASSQDQRDYGYTF.

This chain connects TRBV7-6 to TRBJ2-7, with D hard to call. In germline, CDR1 is SGHVS, CDR2 FNYEAQ. The V end lost 5 bases, the J end lost 3 bases, and 11 bases lay between the germline ends. CDR3 length: 13 residues. The DNA of the CDR3 is TGTGCCAGCAGCCCCCCAGGCCTCTACGAGCAGTACTTC. It yields the protein CASSPPGLYEQYF.

J is TRBJ2-1 and V is TRBV30; D is uncertain. V lost 1 base, J lost 7 bases, and 11 bases lay in between. CDR3 length: 13 residues. Germline CDR1 GTSNPN, CDR2 SVGIG (reference sequence). In DNA form, the CDR3 reads TGTGCCTGGAGTGGGGCGGTGGGGAATGAGCAGTTCTTC. Its protein is CAWSGAVGNEQFF.

V usage is TRBV18 and J usage is TRBJ1-1; D remains unclear. From germline, CDR1 is KGHSH and CDR2 LQKENI. The CDR3 contains 14 residues. Trimming removed 6 bases at V and 5 bases at J, with 16 bases between. The CDR3 reads CASSEGGWRTEAFF. The CDR3 DNA reads TGTGCCAGCTCGGAGGGCGGCTGGCGGACTGAAGCTTTCTTT.

This clone came up a few times. The CDR3 coding sequence is TGCAGCGTCCCAATCCTTCGCGGGGCTGGCACAGATACGCAGTATTTT. Translated, it gives CSVPILRGAGTDTQYF. This chain connects TRBV29-1 to TRBJ2-3, with TRBD2 as a possible D gene (6 bases). V was cut by 6 bases and J by 1 base, with 20 bases left in between. This CDR3 has 16 residues. Germline V gives CDR1 SQVTM, CDR2 ANQGSEA.

A few counts support this clone. This sequence joins TRBV30 and TRBJ1-2; D is undetermined. Trimming stripped 2 bases from V and 0 bases from J, with 4 bases between. The V gene's germline CDR1 is GTSNPN and CDR2 SVGIG (reference sequence). The CDR3 is 12 amino acids. This CDR3 reads CAWSPANYGYTF. DNA for the CDR3: TGTGCCTGGAGTCCGGCTAACTATGGCTACACCTTC.

This chain links TRBV6-5 with TRBJ1-2; 9 bases agree with TRBD1. The CDR3 consists of 14 residues. The germline gives CDR1 MNHEY, CDR2 SVGAGI. J gave up 5 bases and V 6 bases, and 7 bases lay outside the gene matches. CDR3 protein: CASSQRTGDYGYTF. The CDR3 DNA is TGTGCCAGCAGCCAAAGGACAGGGGATTATGGCTACACCTTC.

This clone has only one observation. The chain is built from TRBV20-1 and TRBJ2-1; D is unresolved. Between the trimmed V and J ends, which lost 5 bases and 2 bases, there was a span of 4 bases. The CDR3 runs to 11 residues. CDR1 is DFQATT and CDR2 is SNEGSKA in the germline V gene (reference sequence). The CDR3 sequence: CSAPTYNEQFF. CDR3 in DNA: TGCAGTGCTCCCACCTACAATGAGCAGTTCTTC.

V and J are TRBV4-1 and TRBJ2-2; 9 nucleotides align to TRBD2. The germline CDR1 and CDR2 sequences are MGHRA and YSYEKL. The CDR3 is made up of 17 amino acids. V gave up 2 bases and J gave up 7 bases; unmatched junction bases: 11. The CDR3 DNA is TGCGCCAGCAGCCAATTCTTTGCGGGAGGGCAGGTCGGGGAGCTGTTTTTT. This translates into CASSQFFAGGQVGELFF.

V gene TRBV30 combines with J gene TRBJ2-6; D is uncertain. This CDR3 has 14 residues. Trimming left V 2 bases short and J 0 bases short, with 5 bases between. CDR1 and CDR2 (germline): GTSNPN, SVGIG (reference sequence). The CDR3 protein is CAWSISSGANVLTF. The CDR3 bases are TGTGCCTGGAGTATCAGCTCTGGGGCCAACGTCCTGACTTTC.

The gene calls are TRBV2 and TRBJ1-5; no firm D call. With 3 bases removed from V and 2 bases from J, the gap between germline ends came to 8 bases. The CDR3 spans 14 residues. Germline V lookup: CDR1 SNHLY, CDR2 FYNNEI. The CDR3, as DNA: TGTGCCAGCAGTGATGTGTTTGGCAATCAGCCCCAGCATTTT. It encodes CASSDVFGNQPQHF.

The chain uses TRBV7-3 and TRBJ2-3; D is possibly TRBD1 or TRBD2 (5 bases each). From germline, CDR1 is SGHTA and CDR2 FQGTGA. Trimming stripped 3 bases from V and 2 bases from J, with 12 bases between. This CDR3 spans 15 amino acids. This CDR3 reads CASSLGPGATDTQYF. The CDR3 region has the DNA TGTGCCAGCAGCTTGGGACCTGGGGCCACAGATACGCAGTATTTT.

This clone was detected once. The chain combines TRBV7-2 with TRBJ2-1, with TRBD2 identical over 16 bases. Germline V CDR1 and CDR2: SGHTA, FQGNSA. The V gene end was trimmed by 5 bases and the J gene end by 15 bases; junction bases not matched to a gene: 13. CDR3 size: 16 residues. The CDR3: CASSLHPGLAGGLRFF. CDR3 coding DNA: TGTGCCAGCAGCCTACATCCGGGACTAGCGGGGGGGCTCCGGTTCTTC.

This clone was counted between two and nine times. The chain employs TRBV30 and TRBJ1-2; D possibly corresponds to TRBD1 (6 bases). CDR1 and CDR2 (germline): GTSNPN, SVGIG (reference sequence). This CDR3 has 13 amino acids. V lost 4 bases to trimming and J lost 2 bases, with 11 bases between them. The CDR3 sequence is CAWTPDSNYGYTF. In nucleotides, the CDR3 is TGTGCCTGGACCCCGGACAGCAACTATGGCTACACCTTC.

The V call is TRBV28, the J call TRBJ2-7, with a weak D call TRBD1 (5 bases). Germline-derived CDR1 and CDR2 are MDHEN and SYDVKM. This CDR3 has 15 residues. V lost 7 bases and J lost 0, with 16 bases in between. DNA for the CDR3: TGTGCCAGCACTCGCAGGACATTGAGCTCCTACGAGCAGTACTTC. Protein product: CASTRRTLSSYEQYF. Full variable domain (remainder filled in from reference TRBV28 and TRBJ2-7): DVKVTQSSRYLVKRTGEKVFLECVQDMDHENMFWYRQDPGLGLRLIYFSYDVKMKEKGDIPEGYSVSREKKERFSLILESASTNQTSMYLCASTRRTLSSYEQYFGPGTRLTVT.

This clone occurred a few times. The CDR3 is CASSQVQDSNQPQHF. The CDR3 region has the DNA TGTGCCAGCAGCCAAGTCCAGGACAGCAATCAGCCCCAGCATTTT. The chain carries TRBV4-2 and TRBJ1-5; D gene uncertain. The germline V gene has CDR1 LGHNA and CDR2 YNFKEQ. The CDR3 has 15 amino acids. The germline V and J ends were trimmed by 1 base and 1 base, with 8 bases remaining between them.

This chain uses TRBV27 with TRBJ2-7, with 8 bases aligning to TRBD1. The CDR3 spans 15 residues. The germline gives CDR1 MNHEY, CDR2 SMNVEV (reference sequence). With 3 bases clipped from V and 3 bases from J, the junction kept 7 bases outside the gene matches. The DNA of the CDR3 is TGTGCCAGCAGTTTTACCCGGGACAGGTACTACGAGCAGTACTTC. Its translation: CASSFTRDRYYEQYF.

A single count supports this clone. This chain connects TRBV5-1 to TRBJ2-7; no clear D gene. The CDR3 has 16 amino acids. Trimming left V 0 bases short and J 3 bases short, with 16 bases between. Germline loops: CDR1 SGHRS, CDR2 YFSETQ. The CDR3, as DNA: TGCGCCAGCAGCTTGGCTGCTGGTTTGGTTATCTACGAGCAGTACTTC. It specifies CASSLAAGLVIYEQYF.

This clone was observed a handful of times. DNA of the CDR3: TGTGCCAGCAGAGATAGCGGGAGCCACTTCGCAGATACGCAGTATTTT. The encoded protein is CASRDSGSHFADTQYF. J is TRBJ2-3 and V is TRBV25-1; 9 positions agree with TRBD2. This CDR3 contains 16 residues. V gave up 6 bases and J gave up 4 bases; unmatched junction bases: 11. In germline, CDR1 is MGHDK, CDR2 SYGVNS. Looking up the rest from reference TRBV25-1 and TRBJ2-3 gives the full variable domain: EADIYQTPRYLVIGTGKKITLECSQTMGHDKMYWYQQDPGMELHLIHYSYGVNSTEKGDLSSESTVSRIRTEHFPLTLESARPSHTSQYLCASRDSGSHFADTQYFGPGTRLTVL.

The rearrangement links TRBV29-1 to TRBJ1-2; 10 nucleotides agree with TRBD1. V dropped 6 bases and J dropped 4; count of bases not matched to a gene: 11. Germline values: CDR1 SQVTM, CDR2 ANQGSEA. The length of the CDR3 is 15 residues. CDR3 amino acids: CSVMGTGVRSYGYTF. In DNA, the CDR3 is TGCAGCGTGATGGGGACAGGGGTTCGGAGCTATGGCTACACCTTC. The full variable domain, completed using reference TRBV29-1 and TRBJ1-2, is SAVISQKPSRDICQRGTSLTIQCQVDSQVTMMFWYRQQPGQSLTLIATANQGSEATYESGFVIDKFPISRPNLTFSTLTVSNMSPEDSSIYLCSVMGTGVRSYGYTFGSGTRLTVV.

J is TRBJ2-1 and V is TRBV10-3; the D is unclear. V lost 0 bases to trimming and J lost 5 bases, with 8 bases between them. CDR1 is ENHRY, CDR2 SYGVKD, per germline. The CDR3 loop spans 14 amino acids. The CDR3 spells CAISESAVNNEQFF. The CDR3 coding sequence is TGTGCCATCAGTGAGTCGGCAGTGAACAATGAGCAGTTCTTC.

A few counts support this clone. The chain has TRBV9 and TRBJ2-4; weak D call: TRBD2 (5 bases). From germline, CDR1 is SGDLS and CDR2 YYNGEE. This CDR3 spans 17 amino acids. V lost 0 bases and J 1 base, leaving 14 bases between the germline ends. This CDR3 is CASSVGSWPGAKNIQYF. In nucleotides, the CDR3 is TGTGCCAGCAGCGTAGGCTCTTGGCCGGGGGCCAAAAACATTCAGTACTTC.

The chain has TRBV30 and TRBJ1-3; no firm D call. Trimming shortened V by 4 bases and J by 3 bases, and 7 bases separated the two germline ends. Germline CDR1 GTSNPN, CDR2 SVGIG (reference sequence). The CDR3 consists of 12 residues. This chain's CDR3 is CAWKWFGNTIYF. The CDR3 bases are TGTGCCTGGAAGTGGTTTGGAAACACCATATATTTT. Combining the CDR3 with reference TRBV30 and TRBJ1-3 gives the whole variable domain SQTIHQWPATLVQPVGSPLSLECTVEGTSNPNLYWYRQAAGRGLQLLFYSVGIGQISSEVPQNLSASRPQDRQFILSSKKLLLSDSGFYLCAWKWFGNTIYFGEGSWLTVV.

The chain couples TRBV5-1 to TRBJ2-5, with D possibly matching TRBD2 (5 bases). Germline CDR1 and CDR2: SGHRS and YFSETQ. Trimming took 4 bases from V and 5 from J, leaving 24 bases between them. The CDR3 covers 17 residues. This chain's CDR3 is CASSGRDNYQFGETQYF. The CDR3 DNA reads as TGCGCCAGCAGCGGACGGGATAATTACCAATTTGGGGAGACCCAGTACTTC.

The chain carries TRBV29-1 and TRBJ2-3; D gene unclear. Trimming shortened V by 7 bases and J by 4 bases, and 9 bases separated the two germline ends. CDR3 length: 11 residues. Per the germline V gene, CDR1 is SQVTM and CDR2 is ANQGSEA. CDR3 in DNA: TGCAGCGCCGAAGCTCCAGATACGCAGTATTTT. Protein: CSAEAPDTQYF.

V gene TRBV4-1 combines with J gene TRBJ1-5, with D unclear. Germline CDR1 MGHRA, CDR2 YSYEKL. Trimming took off 1 base at V and 4 bases at J, with 5 bases between the two ends. This CDR3 spans 13 amino acids. The CDR3 protein is CASSQGRNQPQHF. CDR3 nucleotides: TGCGCCAGCAGCCAAGGGAGGAATCAGCCCCAGCATTTT.

This sequence joins TRBV4-2 and TRBJ1-5; D uncertain. This CDR3 comprises 17 residues. Germline V gene sequence: CDR1 LGHNA, CDR2 YNFKEQ. Trimming took 1 base from V and 7 from J, leaving 20 bases between them. The CDR3 bases are TGTGCCAGCAGCCAAGTTCAACAGTATCAAGGGCCCCAGCCCCAGCATTTT. The encoded protein is CASSQVQQYQGPQPQHF.

The V and J genes are TRBV27 and TRBJ2-6, with 8 bases matching TRBD1. CDR1 is MNHEY and CDR2 is SMNVEV in the germline V gene (reference sequence). CDR3 length: 15 amino acids. Losses at the gene ends were 4 bases for V and 4 bases for J; bases not matched to a gene: 3. CDR3 region: CASSSTGVGANVLTF. CDR3 DNA: TGTGCCAGCAGTTCGACAGGGGTCGGGGCCAACGTCCTGACTTTC. Looking up the rest from reference TRBV27 and TRBJ2-6 gives the full variable domain: EAQVTQNPRYLITVTGKKLTVTCSQNMNHEYMSWYRQDPGLGLRQIYYSMNVEVTDKGDVPEGYKVSRKEKRNFPLILESPSPNQTSLYFCASSSTGVGANVLTFGAGSRLTVL.

The chain joins TRBV7-9 to TRBJ1-2, with D unclear. CDR3 size: 13 residues. Between the trimmed V and J ends, which lost 7 bases and 3 bases, there was a span of 12 bases. The germline V gene has CDR1 SEHNR and CDR2 FQNEAQ (reference sequence). The CDR3 nucleotides are TGTGCCAGCACCCTAGGACGCGACTATGGCTACACCTTC. Protein sequence: CASTLGRDYGYTF. Drawing the rest from reference TRBV7-9 and TRBJ1-2, the complete variable domain is DTGVSQNPRHKITKRGQNVTFRCDPISEHNRLYWYRQTLGQGPEFLTYFQNEAQLEKSRLLSDRFSAERPKGSFSTLEIQRTEQGDSAMYLCASTLGRDYGYTFGSGTRLTVV.

This clone was detected a few times. V and J are TRBV2 and TRBJ1-2; D gene uncertain. This CDR3 contains 16 residues. Germline V CDR1 and CDR2: SNHLY, FYNNEI. V lost 0 bases to trimming and J lost 7 bases, with 18 bases between them. The CDR3 sequence: CASSEARTVLRSGYTF. The CDR3 DNA follows: TGTGCCAGCAGTGAAGCCCGGACCGTACTAAGAAGTGGCTACACCTTC. Full variable domain (missing parts from reference TRBV2 and TRBJ1-2): EPEVTQTPSHQVTQMGQEVILRCVPISNHLYFYWYRQILGQKVEFLVSFYNNEISEKSEIFDDQFSVERPDGSNFTLKIRSTKLEDSAMYFCASSEARTVLRSGYTFGSGTRLTVV.

The V call is TRBV7-9, the J call TRBJ1-6, with 9 nucleotides matching TRBD1. Germline CDR1 is SEHNR and CDR2 is FQNEAQ (reference sequence). This CDR3 is 15 amino acids long. V lost 6 bases, J lost 7 bases, and 7 bases stayed unmatched. Here the CDR3 reads CASRSPGQGNSPLHF. The CDR3 nucleotides read TGTGCCAGCAGATCACCGGGACAGGGAAATTCACCCCTCCACTTT.